The next 10 T cell receptor beta chains were all read from a single sample in a study of blood T cell repertoires in COVID-19 (TCRdb year 2020). Library method: the immunoSEQ multiplex PCR assay. Sourced from immuneACCESS, this table was stored by TCRdb with only in-frame sequences that have V and J called. A share of the clones is absent; for the studies checked, an unresolved V gene accounts for under half, and the remainder has no known explanation. The sample includes fewer than 200,000 clones, with approximately 80% observed a single time. The ten biggest clones cover roughly 8.7% of the sample. Input material: peripheral blood. Every receptor here comes from a woman in her forties or fifties with active or convalescent COVID-19.

The chain uses TRBV12-3 or TRBV12-4 and TRBJ2-2; D may be TRBD1 (6 bases). The CDR3 is 12 residues long. V gave up 7 bases and J gave up 5 bases, with 8 bases separating them. DNA for the CDR3: TGTGCCAGCATGGGGGCTACCGGGGAGCTGTTTTTT. Translation: CASMGATGELFF.

The CDR3 region has the DNA TGTGCCAGCAGCGTAGGACAGGGGAGGGGTGAAAAACTGTTTTTT. Translation gives CASSVGQGRGEKLFF. The chain recombines TRBV7-6 with TRBJ1-4; 9 positions match TRBD1. The germline gives CDR1 SGHVS, CDR2 FNYEAQ. J was trimmed by 7 bases and V by 5 bases; bases with no gene match: 8. The CDR3 consists of 15 residues. The variable domain in full, completed from reference TRBV7-6 and TRBJ1-4, reads GAGVSQSPRYKVTKRGQDVALRCDPISGHVSLYWYRQALGQGPEFLTYFNYEAQQDKSGLPNDRFSAERPEGSISTLTIQRTEQRDSAMYRCASSVGQGRGEKLFFGSGTQLSVL.

This clone was counted a few times. Other DNA sequences in the sample encode the same CDR3. The chain recombines TRBV5-1 with TRBJ2-5, with 7 positions matching TRBD2. Per the germline V gene, CDR1 is SGHRS and CDR2 is YFSETQ. This CDR3 contains 14 residues. V was clipped by 0 bases and J by 1 base; unmatched bases: 0. CDR3 sequence (DNA): TGCGCCAGCAGCTTGGGACTAGCCCAAGAGACCCAGTACTTC. Its protein product is CASSLGLAQETQYF.

The V gene is TRBV18, the J gene TRBJ1-2; D is ambiguous. With 0 bases removed from V and 12 bases from J, the gap between germline ends came to 17 bases. This CDR3 is 14 amino acids long. Germline V gives CDR1 KGHSH, CDR2 LQKENI. The CDR3 spells CASSPPLPSFYHTF. The DNA of the CDR3 is TGTGCCAGCTCACCACCCCTTCCCTCATTCTACCACACCTTC.

The genes are TRBV5-4 and TRBJ1-4; no reliable D call. CDR1 and CDR2 (germline): SGHNT, YYREEE (reference sequence). The V and J ends lost 7 bases and 5 bases respectively, with 18 bases between them. The CDR3 loop spans 15 amino acids. CDR3 nucleotide sequence: TGTGCCAGCTCACCCGGAGGACGGGCGAATGAAAAACTGTTTTTT. Amino acid sequence: CASSPGGRANEKLFF.

A remark on this clone: The same CDR3 is also encoded by other DNA sequences in this sample. The chain couples TRBV30 to TRBJ1-5; D is uncertain. Germline V gene sequence: CDR1 GTSNPN, CDR2 SVGIG (reference sequence). Trimming stripped 2 bases from V and 1 base from J, with 6 bases between. CDR3 length equals 13 residues. The DNA for the CDR3 is TGTGCCTGGAGTTTATTGAGCAATCAGCCCCAGCATTTT. This sequence encodes CAWSLLSNQPQHF. Supplemented by reference TRBV30 and TRBJ1-5, the full variable domain reads SQTIHQWPATLVQPVGSPLSLECTVEGTSNPNLYWYRQAAGRGLQLLFYSVGIGQISSEVPQNLSASRPQDRQFILSSKKLLLSDSGFYLCAWSLLSNQPQHFGDGTRLSIL.

The chain has TRBV7-2 and TRBJ1-6; 9 bases fit TRBD1. Germline assignment: CDR1 SGHTA and CDR2 FQGNSA. This CDR3 has 16 amino acids. V dropped 0 bases and J dropped 10; count of bases not matched to a gene: 7. CDR3 in amino acids: CASSLALGQGRSPLHF. Written as DNA, the CDR3 is TGTGCCAGCAGCTTAGCTCTGGGACAGGGACGGTCACCCCTCCACTTT.

V and J are TRBV28 and TRBJ1-5; no definite D call. Germline V lookup: CDR1 MDHEN, CDR2 SYDVKM. The V gene lost 3 bases and the J gene lost 2 bases, with 11 bases spanning the gap. The CDR3 consists of 15 residues. The CDR3 DNA follows: TGTGCCAGCAGTTTCGGCAGCGCGCGCAATCAGCCCCAGCATTTT. Residues: CASSFGSARNQPQHF.

This clone has just a few counts. The gene calls are TRBV10-2 and TRBJ1-1; D is uncertain. CDR1 is WSHSY and CDR2 is SAAADI in the germline V gene. There are 16 residues in the CDR3. V was clipped by 6 bases and J by 5 bases, with 22 bases between them. The CDR3 bases are TGCGCCAGCAGGGCGTGGGAGGTGAATCTGGGGACTGAAGCTTTCTTT. This translates into CASRAWEVNLGTEAFF.

The chain recombines TRBV2 with TRBJ1-1; 10 bases agree with TRBD1. The CDR3 spans 15 residues. The V and J ends lost 2 bases and 7 bases, in that order; junction bases with no gene match: 7. The V gene's germline CDR1 is SNHLY and CDR2 FYNNEI. The CDR3: CASSELTGGLGEAFF. The CDR3 region has the DNA TGTGCCAGCAGTGAATTGACAGGGGGCTTGGGTGAAGCTTTCTTT.